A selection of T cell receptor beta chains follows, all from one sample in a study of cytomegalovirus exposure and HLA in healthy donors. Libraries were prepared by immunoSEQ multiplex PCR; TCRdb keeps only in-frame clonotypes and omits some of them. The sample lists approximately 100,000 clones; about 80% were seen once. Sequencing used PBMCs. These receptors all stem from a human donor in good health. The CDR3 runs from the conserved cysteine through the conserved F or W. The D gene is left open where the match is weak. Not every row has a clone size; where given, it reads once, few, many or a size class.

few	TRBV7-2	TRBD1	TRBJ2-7	TGTGCCAGCAGCTTAGAGTGGGACAGGAGCTACGAGCAGTACTTC	CASSLEWDRSYEQYF
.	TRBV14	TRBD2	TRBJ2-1	TGTGCCAGCAGCCAAGGACTAGCGGGATTGGCTGAGCAGTTCTTC	CASSQGLAGLAEQFF
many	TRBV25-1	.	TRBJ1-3	TGTGCCAGCAGTGAATTTGGGGGGTACGGAAACACCATATATTTT	CASSEFGGYGNTIYF
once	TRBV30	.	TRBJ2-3	TGTGCCTGGACGCGGGCATCCATTCCAGGAGATACGCAGTATTTT	CAWTRASIPGDTQYF
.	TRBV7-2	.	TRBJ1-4	TGTGCCAGTCAAGAAGGGGAAGGGCATAATGAAAAACTGTTTTTT	CASQEGEGHNEKLFF
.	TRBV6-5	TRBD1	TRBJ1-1	TGTGCCAGCAGTTACGGGGGCAGGGGGCGGACTGAAGCTTTCTTT	CASSYGGRGRTEAFF
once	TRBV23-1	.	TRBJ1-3	TGCGCCAGCAGTCAACCCGACAGCTCTGGAAACACCATATATTTT	CASSQPDSSGNTIYF
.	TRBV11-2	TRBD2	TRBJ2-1	TGTGCCAGCAGCCAAGGGACTAGCGGGGGGAACAATGAGCAGTTCTTC	CASSQGTSGGNNEQFF
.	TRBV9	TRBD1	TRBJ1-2	TGTGCCAGCAGCGGGACAGGGGTCTTTGCCTACACCTTC	CASSGTGVFAYTF
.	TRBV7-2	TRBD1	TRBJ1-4	TGTGCCAGCAGCCCGGGGACAGGGCGAGCTAATGAAAAACTGTTTTTT	CASSPGTGRANEKLFF
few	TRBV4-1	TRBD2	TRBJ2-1	TGCGCCAGCAGCCAAGTAACGACTAGCGGGCTTAGCTCCTACAATGAGCAGTTCTTC	CASSQVTTSGLSSYNEQFF
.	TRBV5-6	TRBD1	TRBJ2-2	TGTGCCAGCCACCGGGACAGGGTCACCGGGGAGCTGTTTTTT	CASHRDRVTGELFF
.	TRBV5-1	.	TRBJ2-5	TGCGCCAGCAGCTTAAATAGAGAGACCCAGTACTTC	CASSLNRETQYF
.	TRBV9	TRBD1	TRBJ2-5	TGTGCCAGCAGCCCGACAGGGTGGGAGACCCAGTACTTC	CASSPTGWETQYF
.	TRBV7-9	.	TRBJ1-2	TGTGCCAGCAGCTTAGAGCAGGGAGGCTATGGCTACACCTTC	CASSLEQGGYGYTF
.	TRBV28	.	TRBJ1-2	TGTGCCAGCAGTTTAATGCGAGGGATTGACTATGGCTACACCTTC	CASSLMRGIDYGYTF
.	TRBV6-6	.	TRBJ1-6	TGTGCCAGCAGTTATCTTTGGGAGCTCTATAATTCACCCCTCCACTTT	CASSYLWELYNSPLHF
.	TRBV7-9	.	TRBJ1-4	TGTGCCAGCAGCTTATACGAGCAACAGGGCGGTGAAAAACTGTTTTTT	CASSLYEQQGGEKLFF
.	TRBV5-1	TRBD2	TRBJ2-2	TGCGCCAGCAGCCAGGGACTAGCGGGAGCTGGGGGCACCGGGGAGCTGTTTTTT	CASSQGLAGAGGTGELFF
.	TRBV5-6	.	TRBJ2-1	TGTGCCAGCAGCTTGTATTGGACAGAATACAATGAGCAGTTCTTC	CASSLYWTEYNEQFF
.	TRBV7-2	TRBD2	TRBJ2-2	TGTGCCAGCAGCTCGACTAGCGGGGGGTACACCGGGGAGCTGTTTTTT	CASSSTSGGYTGELFF
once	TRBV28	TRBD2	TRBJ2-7	TGTGCCAGCATTGCGGGGGGGCACTACGAGCAGTACTTC	CASIAGGHYEQYF
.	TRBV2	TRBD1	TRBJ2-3	TGTGCCAGCAGTGAGACACAGGGGGCATCCTCAGATACGCAGTATTTT	CASSETQGASSDTQYF
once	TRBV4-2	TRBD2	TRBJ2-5	TGTGCCAGCAGCCAAGAGCGGGGGGGCCTAGAGACCCAGTACTTC	CASSQERGGLETQYF
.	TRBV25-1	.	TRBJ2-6	TGTGCCAGCAGTGAAATAGGAGGGAAGCCGTCTGGGGCCAACGTCCTGACTTTC	CASSEIGGKPSGANVLTF
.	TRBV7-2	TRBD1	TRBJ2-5	TGTGCCAGCATCCCCGACAGGGGCCAAGAGACCCAGTACTTC	CASIPDRGQETQYF
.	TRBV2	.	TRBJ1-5	TGTGCCAGCAGTGAAGCGGGCCAGTACAATCAGCCCCAGCATTTT	CASSEAGQYNQPQHF
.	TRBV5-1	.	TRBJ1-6	TGCGCCAGCAGCTTGCCCGTGATGGACAGTAATTCACCCCTCCACTTT	CASSLPVMDSNSPLHF
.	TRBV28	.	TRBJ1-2	TGTGCCAGCAGCGGACAGAACTATGGCTACACCTTC	CASSGQNYGYTF
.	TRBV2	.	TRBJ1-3	TGTGCCAGCAGCTGGGGGGGAACTGGAAACACCATATATTTT	CASSWGGTGNTIYF
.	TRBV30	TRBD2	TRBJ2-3	TGTGCCTGGACAAAGACTAGCGGGGTGGGAGATACGCAGTATTTT	CAWTKTSGVGDTQYF
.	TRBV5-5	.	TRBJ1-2	TGTGCCAGCAGCTTGGAGCTCCGGGCGGGGAGCTACACCTTC	CASSLELRAGSYTF
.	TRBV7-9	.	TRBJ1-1	TGTGCCAGCAGCTTTGATCATCTTCAGGCGGCTTTCTTT	CASSFDHLQAAFF
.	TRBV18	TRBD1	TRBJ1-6	TGTGCCAGCTCCCTCAGATTTCGACAGGGAACGGATAATTCACCCCTCCACTTT	CASSLRFRQGTDNSPLHF
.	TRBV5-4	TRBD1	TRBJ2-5	TGTGCCAGCAGCCGAAGATCGGGACAGCAAGAGACCCAGTACTTC	CASSRRSGQQETQYF
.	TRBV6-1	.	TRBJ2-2	TGTGCCAGCAGTGAAGTCGAACACGAGGGCACCGGGGAGCTGTTTTTT	CASSEVEHEGTGELFF
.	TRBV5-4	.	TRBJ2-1	TGTGCCAGCAGCTCGACTAATTACAATGAGCAGTTCTTC	CASSSTNYNEQFF
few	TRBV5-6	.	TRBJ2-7	TGTGCCAGCAGCCGCATGACAGTCTACGAGCAGTACTTC	CASSRMTVYEQYF
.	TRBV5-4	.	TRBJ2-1	TGTGCCAGCAGCTATGACATTCCCTCCTACAATGAGCAGTTCTTC	CASSYDIPSYNEQFF
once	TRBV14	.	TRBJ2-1	TGTGCCAGCAGCCAACAGGACAGAAACAATGAGCAGTTCTTC	CASSQQDRNNEQFF
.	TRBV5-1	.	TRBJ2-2	TGCGCCAGCAGCTCCGGAGTAGCGAACACCGGGGAGCTGTTTTTT	CASSSGVANTGELFF
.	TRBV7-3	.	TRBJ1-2	TGTGCCAGCAGCCGTGGGCCAGAGTATGGCTACACCTTC	CASSRGPEYGYTF
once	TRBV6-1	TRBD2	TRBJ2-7	TGTGCCAGCAGGAGACTAGCGAAATCCTACGAGCAGTACTTC	CASRRLAKSYEQYF
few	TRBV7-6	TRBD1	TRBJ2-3	TGTGCCAGCAGCCCAGCCCCCCAACAGAAACTACAGGGGGCGGTCACAGATACGCAGTATTTT	CASSPAPQQKLQGAVTDTQYF
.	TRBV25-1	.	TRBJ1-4	TGTGCCAGCAGTGAATATAGCAGGGCGGCTAATGAAAAACTGTTTTTT	CASSEYSRAANEKLFF